Each of the 9 T cell receptor beta chains below was sequenced from the same sample in a study of CD8 T cells in Susac syndrome. cDNA came from roughly 0.47 to 1 ug RNA primed by random hexamers. TCRdb fed the immunoSEQ multiplex PCR reads into MiXCR, producing one record per CDR3 protein. In the table there are approximately 120,000 distinct CDR3 sequences, just under 95% of which are singletons. The source material was CD8+ T cells from PBMCs. The receptors here all came from a human donor with Susac syndrome.

This clonotype occurred once. The chain recombines TRBV9 with TRBJ1-2, with D possibly being TRBD1 (5 bases). Trimming took off 0 bases at V and 2 bases at J, with 11 bases between the two ends. CDR3 length: 15 residues. Per germline, CDR1 SGDLS and CDR2 YYNGEE. In DNA form, the CDR3 reads TGTGCCAGCAGCGTAGGGGACGGATCAAACTATGGCTACACCTTC. This sequence encodes CASSVGDGSNYGYTF.

The chain is built from TRBV9 and TRBJ2-1; 10 nucleotides align to TRBD2. CDR3 length: 16 amino acids. Germline V lookup: CDR1 SGDLS, CDR2 YYNGEE. V shed 2 bases and J 6 bases; nucleotides not matched to a gene: 8. CDR3 residues: CASSVFLAGVSNEQFF. CDR3 nucleotides: TGTGCCAGCAGCGTTTTTCTAGCGGGAGTGTCCAATGAGCAGTTCTTC.

The rearrangement joins TRBV12-3 or TRBV12-4 to TRBJ2-7; weak D call: TRBD2 (6 bases). V was trimmed by 5 bases and J by 1 base, leaving 12 bases between them. CDR3 size: 14 residues. The CDR3 nucleotides read TGTGCCAGCAGTATCCCTAGCGTGTCCTACGAGCAGTACTTC. Protein sequence: CASSIPSVSYEQYF.

V is TRBV9 and J is TRBJ2-5, with D perhaps matching TRBD2 (6 bases). Per the germline V gene, CDR1 is SGDLS and CDR2 is YYNGEE. The CDR3 is made up of 13 amino acids. Trimming pared 4 bases from V and 4 bases from J, leaving 11 bases between. The DNA of the CDR3 is TGTGCCAGCAGCTCTGGGGGGTTAGAGACCCAGTACTTC. Its protein product is CASSSGGLETQYF. Full variable domain (rest looked up from reference TRBV9 and TRBJ2-5): DSGVTQTPKHLITATGQRVTLRCSPRSGDLSVYWYQQSLDQGLQFLIQYYNGEERAKGNILERFSAQQFPDLHSELNLSSLELGDSALYFCASSSGGLETQYFGPGTRLLVL.

This chain links TRBV2 with TRBJ1-1; D is unclear. The germline V gene has CDR1 SNHLY and CDR2 FYNNEI. CDR3 size: 15 residues. Trimming took 1 base from V and 5 from J, leaving 14 bases between them. The chain's CDR3 is CASSEVAGRLTEAFF. DNA of the CDR3: TGTGCCAGCAGTGAAGTCGCGGGAAGACTAACTGAAGCTTTCTTT.

This clonotype has just a few counts. The J gene is TRBJ2-5, the V gene TRBV5-1; TRBD1 agrees at 7 bases. This CDR3 is 15 amino acids long. V was clipped by 4 bases and J by 2 bases; unmatched bases: 8. Germline V lookup: CDR1 SGHRS, CDR2 YFSETQ. CDR3 DNA sequence: TGCGCCAGCAGCCCCTGGGACAGCAAACAAGAGACCCAGTACTTC. It yields the protein CASSPWDSKQETQYF.

This chain connects TRBV20-1 to TRBJ2-7, with D tentatively TRBD2 (6 bases). The V and J ends lost 0 bases and 2 bases respectively, with 14 bases between them. The CDR3 has 15 residues. Germline CDR1 DFQATT, CDR2 SNEGSKA (reference sequence). CDR3 amino acids: CSARDLSSGTYEQYF. The CDR3 DNA is TGCAGTGCTAGAGATTTAAGTAGCGGTACCTACGAGCAGTACTTC.

V usage is TRBV29-1 and J usage is TRBJ2-2; perhaps TRBD2 as D (5 bases). Germline CDR1 reads SQVTM; CDR2 reads ANQGSEA. The germline V and J ends were trimmed by 4 bases and 3 bases, with 6 bases remaining between them. The CDR3 is made up of 12 amino acids. The CDR3 DNA follows: TGCAGCGTTGGAGGGTACACCGGGGAGCTGTTTTTT. Its translation: CSVGGYTGELFF.

This chain connects TRBV4-3 to TRBJ2-3; the match to TRBD2 covers 9 bases. V shed 1 base, J shed 1 base, and the junction held 9 bases outside the gene matches. The CDR3 totals 18 residues. Germline CDR1 is LGHNA and CDR2 is YSLEER. The CDR3 nucleotides read TGCGCCAGCAGCCAAGTCTCGGCGGGAGGGCCGGGCACAGATACGCAGTATTTT. It yields the protein CASSQVSAGGPGTDTQYF.